Listed here is a single T cell receptor beta chain. No antigen is known for it. Qualities for individual bases were not recorded, and no much larger clone is one base off. The data stem from a study of cytomegalovirus exposure and HLA in healthy donors (dated by TCRdb to about 2017). Looking at the study overall: An earlier analysis of around 600 of the donors reported roughly 300 Gb of sequence data and about 100 million unique TCR beta sequences from roughly 180 million T cells. An early release covering approximately 600 HLA-typed donors comprised 300 to 350 gigabases of sequencing data and roughly 86 million unique TCR sequences. Of the 300 to 450 genotyped donors, 75% to 85% were placed in the genetic ancestry cluster associated with self-reported Caucasian donors. The study aimed to test whether signatures of past pathogen exposure could be identified by cataloging public T cell receptors. The T cell repertoires of about 700 subjects were profiled by immunosequencing and related to cytomegalovirus serostatus. In addition to the first cohort of 666 subjects, a separate validation cohort of 120 different subjects was used. To predict cytomegalovirus infection status, the study combined high-throughput TCR immunosequencing, statistical association of individual TCRs with disease status, and machine learning. A later analysis re-examined previously published TCR beta repertoires from about 700 donors and added high-resolution HLA genotyping to investigate patterns of TCR occurrence. Rather than using new phenotypic data, the later analysis identified candidate immune exposures from TCR beta sequences and from how often those sequences occurred across donors. An earlier analysis of approximately 630 of the donors applied high-throughput TCR beta sequencing to assess whether each TCR beta V gene segment acted as functional or pseudogenic. Donor age, sex, ethnicity and CMV serostatus were compiled together with the repertoire data. Genome-wide SNP genotypes for about 65% of the 666 donors were used in a later genetic analysis, which treated that subset as a discovery cohort. Every repertoire in the discovery cohort had been generated on one and the same sequencing platform. Both class I and class II loci were covered by HLA typing, at four-digit resolution. Typing coverage varied by locus: roughly 629-640 donors for A, B, C, DRB1 and DQB1; some 520 for DQA1; more than 600 for DPA1; roughly 450 for DPB1. Four to six DR-DQ haplotypes were handled as single units for association and clustering, since linkage in the cohort was strong. Across under 500 genotyped donors of the cohort, an average of roughly 250,000 unique TCR beta nucleotide sequences per donor were sequenced, and 15% to 20% of those sequences were non-productive.

General conclusions and limits of the study: It was suggested by the authors that the approach could potentially be generalized to other disease states and immunological phenotypes. Most CMV-associated TCR beta chains appeared to be HLA-restricted in a later analysis, and the HLA associations seemed to be driven largely by CMV exposure. Specific HLA alleles were associated with 15,000 to 20,000 TCR beta sequences at a false discovery rate of 0.05 in a later analysis. For the cohort, immune exposure information was limited to CMV serostatus. Cytomegalovirus status was reported to be diagnosed by the classifier with high specificity and sensitivity in both the original and validation cohorts. Most TCR sequences were seen in very few donors, while some public TCRs were found in many individuals. Because HLA typing was unavailable for some donors at each locus, only the typed subset was used in association tests. A further reported finding was that TCR beta sequences accurately predicted the HLA-A and HLA-B alleles for most subjects in the first cohort. Correlated functional status among segregating V segments might be attributable to linkage disequilibrium, but an unknown experimental factor could not be ruled out. When HLA alleles, especially DR and DQ, strongly co-occurred, attributing TCR associations to individual alleles was difficult. V-gene and J-gene trimming of TCR beta chains was associated with a missense DCLRE1C variant in a later genetic analysis, and the association was replicated in an independent cohort. According to a later analysis, parvovirus B19, influenza, CMV and Epstein-Barr virus appeared linked to several top co-occurrence clusters. A later analysis found that HLA-associated TCR beta chains were more clonally expanded and had lower generation probabilities than equally common non-associated chains. The sequencing pipeline was judged likely to have produced a cluster of highly shared sequence variants as a technical artifact. Compared with the 666-donor mean, donors in an Asian-associated ancestry cluster had fewer N-insertions in productive TCRs, according to a later genetic analysis. In vitro tests confirmed that three of the cytomegalovirus-associated TCR beta chains recognize cytomegalovirus antigens. In an earlier analysis of 500 to 650 of the donors, most TCR beta V segments appeared in productive rearrangements about 87% or about 30% of the time, broadly matching IMGT annotations. Because counts were too low, more than 15 rarely observed V segments, including chromosome 9 orphons, were excluded from the earlier analysis of a few hundred of the donors. The study gave a list of 150 to 200 TCR beta chains associated with cytomegalovirus. Sequencing depth was assumed to be roughly uniform across donors in the presence/absence analyses, though that assumption may not hold. In this cohort, only TCR beta chains were sequenced, and detectable features were limited by the absence of alpha or paired-chain data. In a later analysis, TCR association rates were found to vary across HLA loci, with the most associated TCRs seen for DRB1 alleles and the fewest for HLA-C alleles.

In total, 630 or so healthy bone marrow donors made up the cohort. At the time of sampling, all cohort members were nominally healthy, though unrecorded immune exposures were likely present. The donor tested CMV seronegative, placing the donor among the 350 to 400 seronegative members of the cohort. A peripheral blood sample was collected from each donor, and TCR beta sequencing was performed on peripheral blood mononuclear cells. The Qiagen DNeasy Blood Extraction Kit was used to extract genomic DNA from the blood cell samples. The receptor library was made with the immunoSEQ multiplex PCR assay. For the multiplex PCR, a mixture combining 60 forward primers for TCR Vbeta segments and 13 reverse primers for TCR Jbeta segments was used. The CDR3 region of rearranged TCR beta genes was amplified from genomic DNA by a multiplex PCR assay. The amplified TCR beta libraries were sequenced on the Illumina HiSeq System as 87-base-pair reads. As for how the authors treated the data: Across the 500 to 750 repertoires, a later analysis counted some 81 million unique TCR beta chains, around 11 million of which were shared by at least two donors. To remove PCR and sequencing errors, raw reads were error-corrected and collapsed into unique sequences using a nearest-neighbor algorithm that merged closely related sequences. CDR3 sequences were aligned to IMGT reference sequences to assign V, D and J gene segments. For a sequence to be retained, a match of at least six nucleotides was required to both a V gene segment and a J gene segment. A rearrangement counted as productive if the CDR3 had no stop codons and remained in frame with V and J, and every other rearrangement counted as non-productive. CDR3 was defined according to IMGT convention as the region running from the second conserved V-encoded cysteine to the conserved J-encoded phenylalanine. In an earlier analysis of roughly 580 of the donors, sequences lacking an unambiguous match to a single V gene segment were excluded. In an earlier analysis of some 590 of the donors, V segments were called functional above 56.7% productive rearrangements and were called segregating when the between-donor standard deviation exceeded 5%. A statistical classification framework was developed to diagnose cytomegalovirus status using the catalog of TCR beta chain sequences. In a later analysis, TCR nucleotide sequences were compared against IMGT/GENE-DB human TR gene sequences so that V and J genes could be assigned. In a later analysis, CDR3 sequences and most-parsimonious VDJ recombination scenarios were assigned using the TCRdist pipeline. In a later analysis, every TCR beta chain was defined by the combination of its CDR3 amino acid sequence and its V-gene family, and reads without a unique V-gene family were dropped. To address suspected cross-contamination and a sequencing artifact, a later analysis removed around 590 highly shared, low-generation-probability nucleotide sequences. In a later analysis, a clonal expansion index was calculated for each public chain from normalized within-repertoire ranks of inferred template counts. Generation probabilities in a later analysis came from a VDJ recombination model fitted to out-of-frame rearrangements, and those results were checked against IGoR. In a later analysis, hypergeometric tests were used to score TCR-TCR, TCR-HLA and TCR-CMV co-occurrence, with a repertoire-size bias correction applied to TCR pairs. In a later analysis, false discovery rates were estimated by permuting HLA or CMV assignments 20 times. In a later analysis, co-occurring TCRs were grouped using DBSCAN, with TCRdist sequence similarity added in when clustering inside HLA-allele-positive subsets. Co-occurrence clustering excluded repertoires with fewer than 30,000 or more than 120,000 public chains, plus five with anomalous nucleotide sharing. The immuneACCESS repertoire file appears here via TCRdb, limited to in-frame rearrangements. These files lack a portion of the clones; in checked studies, under half of the deficit traces to unresolved V genes, and the cause of the others is not known. V, J and clone size reflect that table, while D and trimming were determined from the DNA. For this sample the table gives 150,000 to 200,000 clones, of which about 74% were detected only once. The leading ten clones occupy around 3.1% of the sample.

Sequencing input: PBMCs. This clonotype originated in a male donor in good health and CMV-seronegative.

The CDR3 region reads CTSSQGSGGRRSDTQYF. The DNA sequence is given as TGCACCAGCAGCCAAGGGTCTGGCGGGAGGAGGTCAGATACGCAGTATTTT. The sequence links TRBV1 to TRBJ2-3; TRBD2 is taken as the D call from the table, unchecked against the DNA. TRBV1 is given as a pseudogene. The CDR3 runs 17 amino acids, cysteine and phenylalanine included. CDR3 DNA only is kept here, 51 bases in frame from base 1.